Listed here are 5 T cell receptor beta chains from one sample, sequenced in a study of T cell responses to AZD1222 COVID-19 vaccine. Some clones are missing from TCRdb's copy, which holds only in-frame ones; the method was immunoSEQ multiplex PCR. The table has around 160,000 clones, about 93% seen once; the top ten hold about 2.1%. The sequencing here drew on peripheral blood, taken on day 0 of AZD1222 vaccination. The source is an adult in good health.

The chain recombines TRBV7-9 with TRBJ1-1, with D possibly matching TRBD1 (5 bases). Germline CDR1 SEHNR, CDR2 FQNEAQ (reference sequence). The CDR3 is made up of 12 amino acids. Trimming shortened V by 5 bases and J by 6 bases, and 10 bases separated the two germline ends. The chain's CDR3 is CASSPWDSEAFF. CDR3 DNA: TGTGCCAGCAGCCCCTGGGACTCTGAAGCTTTCTTT.

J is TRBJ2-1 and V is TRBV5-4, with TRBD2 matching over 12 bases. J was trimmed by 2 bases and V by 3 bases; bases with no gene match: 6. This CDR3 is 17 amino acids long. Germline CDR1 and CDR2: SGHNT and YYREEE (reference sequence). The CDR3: CASSSASGRGTYNEQFF. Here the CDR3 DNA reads TGTGCCAGCAGCTCGGCTAGCGGGAGGGGCACCTACAATGAGCAGTTCTTC.

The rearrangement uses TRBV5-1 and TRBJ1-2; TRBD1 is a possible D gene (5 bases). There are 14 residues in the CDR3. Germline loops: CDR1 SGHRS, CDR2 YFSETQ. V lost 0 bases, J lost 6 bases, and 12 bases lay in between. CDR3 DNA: TGCGCCAGCAGCTTGGTAGTTCGCAGGGATGGCTACACCTTC. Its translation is CASSLVVRRDGYTF. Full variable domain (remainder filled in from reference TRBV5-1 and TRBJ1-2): KAGVTQTPRYLIKTRGQQVTLSCSPISGHRSVSWYQQTPGQGLQFLFEYFSETQRNKGNFPGRFSGRQFSNSRSEMNVSTLELGDSALYLCASSLVVRRDGYTFGSGTRLTVV.

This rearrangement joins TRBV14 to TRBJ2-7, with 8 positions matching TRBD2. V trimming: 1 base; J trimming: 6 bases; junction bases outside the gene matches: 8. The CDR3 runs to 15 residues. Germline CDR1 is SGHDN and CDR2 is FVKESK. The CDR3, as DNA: TGTGCCAGCAGCCAAGCGACGGGAGGGCCTGGCGAGCAGTACTTC. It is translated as CASSQATGGPGEQYF.

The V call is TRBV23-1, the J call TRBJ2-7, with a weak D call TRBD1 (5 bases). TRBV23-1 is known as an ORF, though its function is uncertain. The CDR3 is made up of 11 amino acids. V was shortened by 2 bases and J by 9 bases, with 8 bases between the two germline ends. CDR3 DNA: TGCGCCAGCAGTCAACAGGGTTGGCAGTACTTC. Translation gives CASSQQGWQYF.